This T cell receptor (beta chain) is from a study of T-cell memory formation after mild COVID-19. In the study overall: Largely donor-specific sequence clusters came from a couple of donors. Findings and limits, study-wide: Mainly in CM and EM were contracting CD4+ clones; CD8+ were in EMRA. Some responding clones appeared in pre-infection memory, suggesting cross-reactive memory joined.

This CDR3 region has 15 residues. Germline CDR1 KGHSH, CDR2 LQKENI. V gave up 3 bases and J gave up 4 bases; unmatched junction bases: 7. TCRdb called the 5' RACE reads again in MiXCR, with one record for every CDR3 protein. The sample has about 270,000 distinct CDR3 sequences; approximately 18% are singletons. In this sample, this clonotype turned up a few times. As yet, its antigen is unknown. This chain joins TRBV18 and TRBJ1-2; 8 nucleotides match TRBD1. The sample was PBMCs or a T cell subset sorted from them (not recorded which). The TCR comes from a man aged 18 to 30 who had mild COVID-19 (a few samples of this study predate the infection). Cell type and time point are not known. In DNA form, the CDR3 reads TGTGCCAGCTCACCTGGACAGGGAGGAATCTATGGCTACACCTTC. Translating it yields CASSPGQGGIYGYTF.